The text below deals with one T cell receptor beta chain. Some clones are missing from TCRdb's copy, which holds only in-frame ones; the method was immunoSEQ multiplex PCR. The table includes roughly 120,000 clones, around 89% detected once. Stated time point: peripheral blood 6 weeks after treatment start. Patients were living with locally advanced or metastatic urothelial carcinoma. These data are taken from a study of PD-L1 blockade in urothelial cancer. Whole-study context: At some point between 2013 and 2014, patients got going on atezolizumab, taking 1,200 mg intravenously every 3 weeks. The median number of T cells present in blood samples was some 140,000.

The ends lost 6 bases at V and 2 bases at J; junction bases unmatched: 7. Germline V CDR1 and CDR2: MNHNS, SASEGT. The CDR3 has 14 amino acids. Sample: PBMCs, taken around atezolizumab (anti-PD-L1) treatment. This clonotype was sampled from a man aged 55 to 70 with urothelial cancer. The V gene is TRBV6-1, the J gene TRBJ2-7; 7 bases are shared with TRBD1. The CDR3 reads CASRANRGTYEQYF. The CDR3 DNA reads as TGTGCCAGCAGGGCCAACAGGGGAACCTACGAGCAGTACTTC.